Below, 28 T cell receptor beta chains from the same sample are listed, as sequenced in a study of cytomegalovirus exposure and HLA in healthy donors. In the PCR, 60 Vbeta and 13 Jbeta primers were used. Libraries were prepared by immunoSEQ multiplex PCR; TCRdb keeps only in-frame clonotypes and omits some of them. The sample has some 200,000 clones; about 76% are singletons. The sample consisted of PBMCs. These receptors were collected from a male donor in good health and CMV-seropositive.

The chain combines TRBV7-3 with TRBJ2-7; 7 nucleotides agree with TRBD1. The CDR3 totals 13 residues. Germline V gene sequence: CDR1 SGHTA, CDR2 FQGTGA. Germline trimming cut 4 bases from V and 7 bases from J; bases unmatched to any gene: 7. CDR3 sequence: CASSSTGVGEQYF. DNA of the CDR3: TGTGCCAGCAGCTCTACAGGGGTGGGAGAGCAGTACTTC.

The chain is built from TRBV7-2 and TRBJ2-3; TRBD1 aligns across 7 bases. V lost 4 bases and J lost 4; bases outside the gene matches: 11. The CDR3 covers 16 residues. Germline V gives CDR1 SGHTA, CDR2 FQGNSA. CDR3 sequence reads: CASSSTGVGSADTQYF. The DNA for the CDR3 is TGTGCCAGCAGCTCTACAGGGGTGGGGTCGGCAGATACGCAGTATTTT.

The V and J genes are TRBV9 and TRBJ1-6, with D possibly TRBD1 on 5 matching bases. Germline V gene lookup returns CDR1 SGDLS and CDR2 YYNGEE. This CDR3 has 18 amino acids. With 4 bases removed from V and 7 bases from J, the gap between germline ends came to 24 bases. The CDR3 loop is CASSSSLQGRARNSPLHF. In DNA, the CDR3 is TGTGCCAGCAGCTCTAGTCTGCAGGGTCGCGCCCGAAATTCACCCCTCCACTTT.

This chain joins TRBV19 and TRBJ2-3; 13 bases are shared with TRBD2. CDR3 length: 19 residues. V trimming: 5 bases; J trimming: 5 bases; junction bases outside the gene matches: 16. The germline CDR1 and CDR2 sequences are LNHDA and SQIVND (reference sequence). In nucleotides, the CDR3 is TGTGCCAGTAGTTGGACTAGCGGGGGACTAGGGACTTTAATAGATACGCAGTATTTT. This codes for CASSWTSGGLGTLIDTQYF.

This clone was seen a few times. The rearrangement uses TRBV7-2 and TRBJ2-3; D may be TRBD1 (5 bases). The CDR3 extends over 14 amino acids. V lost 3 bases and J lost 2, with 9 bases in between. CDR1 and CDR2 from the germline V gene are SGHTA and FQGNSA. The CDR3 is CASSFRGITDTQYF. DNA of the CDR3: TGTGCCAGCAGCTTTAGGGGTATCACAGATACGCAGTATTTT.

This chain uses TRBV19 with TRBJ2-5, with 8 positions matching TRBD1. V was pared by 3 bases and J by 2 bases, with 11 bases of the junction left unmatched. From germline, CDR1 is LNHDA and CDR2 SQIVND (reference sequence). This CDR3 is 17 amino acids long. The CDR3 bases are TGTGCCAGTAGTATCTCCGGGTACAGGGGGAATCAAGAGACCCAGTACTTC. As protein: CASSISGYRGNQETQYF.

The CDR3 nucleotides read TGTGCTAGTGGTCCCCGGACGGGGATGGCCGAAGCTTTCTTT. As protein: CASGPRTGMAEAFF. The chain links TRBV12-5 to TRBJ1-1, with unresolved D. The CDR3 is 14 amino acids. Germline V gene sequence: CDR1 LGHNT, CDR2 FRNRAP. V was pared by 5 bases and J by 8 bases, with 18 bases between.

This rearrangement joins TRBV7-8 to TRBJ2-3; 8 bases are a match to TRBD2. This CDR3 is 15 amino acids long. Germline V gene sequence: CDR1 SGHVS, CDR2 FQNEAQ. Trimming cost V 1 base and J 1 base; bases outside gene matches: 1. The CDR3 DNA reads TGTGCCAGCAGCTTAGGCGGGGGGCGCACAGATACGCAGTATTTT. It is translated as CASSLGGGRTDTQYF.

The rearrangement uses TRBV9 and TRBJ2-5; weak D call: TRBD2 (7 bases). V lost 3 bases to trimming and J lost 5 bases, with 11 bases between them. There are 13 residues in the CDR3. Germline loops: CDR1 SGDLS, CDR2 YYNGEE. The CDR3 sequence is CASSAGGWETQYF. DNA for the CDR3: TGTGCCAGCAGCGCGGGGGGCTGGGAGACCCAGTACTTC.

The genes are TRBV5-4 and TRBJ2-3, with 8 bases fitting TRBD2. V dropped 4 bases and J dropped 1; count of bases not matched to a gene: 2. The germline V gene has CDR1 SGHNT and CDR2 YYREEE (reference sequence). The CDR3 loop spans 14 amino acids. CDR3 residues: CASSISGGTDTQYF. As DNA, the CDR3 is TGTGCCAGCAGCATTAGCGGGGGCACAGATACGCAGTATTTT.

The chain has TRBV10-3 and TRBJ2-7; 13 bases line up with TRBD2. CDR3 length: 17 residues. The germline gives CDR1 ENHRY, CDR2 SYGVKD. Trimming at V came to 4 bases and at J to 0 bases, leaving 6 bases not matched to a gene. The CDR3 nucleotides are TGTGCCATCAGTGCGATACTAGCGGGGGGGAGCTCCTACGAGCAGTACTTC. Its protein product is CAISAILAGGSSYEQYF.

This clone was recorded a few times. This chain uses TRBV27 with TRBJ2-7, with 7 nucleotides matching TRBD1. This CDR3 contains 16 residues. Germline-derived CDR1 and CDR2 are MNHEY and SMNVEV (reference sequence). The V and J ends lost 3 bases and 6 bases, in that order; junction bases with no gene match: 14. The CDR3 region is CASSFLTGLPPGEQYF. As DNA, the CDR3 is TGTGCCAGCAGTTTCTTGACAGGGCTGCCTCCGGGCGAGCAGTACTTC.

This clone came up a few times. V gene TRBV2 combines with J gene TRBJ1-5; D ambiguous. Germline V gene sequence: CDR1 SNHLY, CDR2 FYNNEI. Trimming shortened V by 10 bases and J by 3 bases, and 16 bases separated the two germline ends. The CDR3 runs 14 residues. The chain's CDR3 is CATALDGNNQPQHF. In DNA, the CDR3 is TGTGCCACCGCTTTGGACGGGAACAATCAGCCCCAGCATTTT.

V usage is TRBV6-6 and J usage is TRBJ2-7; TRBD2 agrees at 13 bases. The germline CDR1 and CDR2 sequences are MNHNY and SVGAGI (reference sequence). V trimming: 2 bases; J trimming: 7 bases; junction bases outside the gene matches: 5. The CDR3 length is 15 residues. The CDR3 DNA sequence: TGTGCCAGCAGTTACCCTACTAGCGGGAGGGGGGAGCAGTACTTC. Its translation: CASSYPTSGRGEQYF.

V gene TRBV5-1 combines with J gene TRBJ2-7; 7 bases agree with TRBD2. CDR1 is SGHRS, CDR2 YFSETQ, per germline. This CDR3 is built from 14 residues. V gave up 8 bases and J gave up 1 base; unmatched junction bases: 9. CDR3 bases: TGCGCCAGTCGACCGGGACTACCTTCCTACGAGCAGTACTTC. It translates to CASRPGLPSYEQYF.

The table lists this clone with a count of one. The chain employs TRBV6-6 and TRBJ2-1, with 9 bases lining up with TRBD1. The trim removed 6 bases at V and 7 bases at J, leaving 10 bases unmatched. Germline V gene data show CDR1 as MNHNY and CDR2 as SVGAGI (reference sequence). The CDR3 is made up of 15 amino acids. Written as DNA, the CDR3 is TGTGCCAGCAGACCTCCGGGACAGGGTCAAAATGAGCAGTTCTTC. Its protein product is CASRPPGQGQNEQFF.

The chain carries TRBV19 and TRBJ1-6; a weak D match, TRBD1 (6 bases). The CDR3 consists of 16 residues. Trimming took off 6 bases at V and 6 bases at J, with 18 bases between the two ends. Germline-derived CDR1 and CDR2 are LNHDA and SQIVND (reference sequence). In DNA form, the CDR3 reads TGTGCCAGTAGCGCAGGGGCGCAGCTTATTAATTCACCCCTCCACTTT. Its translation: CASSAGAQLINSPLHF. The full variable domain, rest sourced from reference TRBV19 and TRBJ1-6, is DGGITQSPKYLFRKEGQNVTLSCEQNLNHDAMYWYRQDPGQGLRLIYYSQIVNDFQKGDIAEGYSVSREKKESFPLTVTSAQKNPTAFYLCASSAGAQLINSPLHFGNGTRLTVT.

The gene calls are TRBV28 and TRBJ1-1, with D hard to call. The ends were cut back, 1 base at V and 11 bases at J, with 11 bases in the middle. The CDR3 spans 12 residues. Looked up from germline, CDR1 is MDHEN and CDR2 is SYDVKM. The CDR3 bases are TGTGCCAGCAGTTTATCTCCCCTGAGGGCTTTCTTT. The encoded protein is CASSLSPLRAFF.

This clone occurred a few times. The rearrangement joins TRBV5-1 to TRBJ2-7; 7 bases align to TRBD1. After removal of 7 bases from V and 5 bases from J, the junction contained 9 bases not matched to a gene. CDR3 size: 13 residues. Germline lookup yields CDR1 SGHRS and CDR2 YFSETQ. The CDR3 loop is CASASTGPHEQYF. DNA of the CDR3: TGCGCCAGCGCCTCGACAGGGCCCCACGAGCAGTACTTC.

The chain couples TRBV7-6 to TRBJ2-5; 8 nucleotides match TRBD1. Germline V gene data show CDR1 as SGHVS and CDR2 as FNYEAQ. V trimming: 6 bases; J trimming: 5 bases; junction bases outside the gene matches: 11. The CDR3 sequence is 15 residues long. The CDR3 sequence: CASRPGQGGLETQYF. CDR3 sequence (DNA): TGTGCCAGCAGACCCGGACAGGGAGGCTTGGAGACCCAGTACTTC.

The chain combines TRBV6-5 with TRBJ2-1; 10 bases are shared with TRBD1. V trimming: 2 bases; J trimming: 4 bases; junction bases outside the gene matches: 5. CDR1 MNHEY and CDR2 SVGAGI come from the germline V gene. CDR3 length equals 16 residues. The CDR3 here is CASSYDGDRGYNEQFF. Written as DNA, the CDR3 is TGTGCCAGCAGTTACGATGGGGACAGGGGTTACAATGAGCAGTTCTTC.

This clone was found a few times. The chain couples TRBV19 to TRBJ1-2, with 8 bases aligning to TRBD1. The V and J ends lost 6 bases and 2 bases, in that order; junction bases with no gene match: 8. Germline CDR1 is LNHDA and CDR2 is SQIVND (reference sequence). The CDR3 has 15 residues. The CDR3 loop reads CASSDTGGKNYGYTF. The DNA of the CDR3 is TGTGCCAGTAGCGATACAGGGGGTAAAAACTATGGCTACACCTTC.

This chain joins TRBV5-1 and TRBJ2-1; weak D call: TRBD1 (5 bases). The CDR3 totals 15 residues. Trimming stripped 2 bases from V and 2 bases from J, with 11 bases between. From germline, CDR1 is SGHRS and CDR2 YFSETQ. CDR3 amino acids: CASSLTGDTYNEQFF. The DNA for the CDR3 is TGCGCCAGCAGCTTAACAGGCGACACCTACAATGAGCAGTTCTTC.

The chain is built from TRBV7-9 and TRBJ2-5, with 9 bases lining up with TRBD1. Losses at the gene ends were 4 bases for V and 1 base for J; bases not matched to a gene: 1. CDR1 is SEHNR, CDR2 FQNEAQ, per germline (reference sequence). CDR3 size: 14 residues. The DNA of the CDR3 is TGTGCCAGCAGCTCGACAGGGGGCCAAGAGACCCAGTACTTC. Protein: CASSSTGGQETQYF.

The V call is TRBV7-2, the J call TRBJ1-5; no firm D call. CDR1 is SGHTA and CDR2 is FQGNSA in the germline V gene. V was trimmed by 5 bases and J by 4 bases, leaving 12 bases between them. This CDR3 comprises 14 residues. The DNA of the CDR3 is TGTGCCAGCAGCCCAACGCCCAGTAATCAGCCCCAGCATTTT. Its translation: CASSPTPSNQPQHF.

The CDR3 loop reads CASRSPSGSPYEQYF. The DNA of the CDR3 is TGTGCCAGCAGGTCTCCAAGCGGGAGTCCCTACGAGCAGTACTTC. The chain recombines TRBV6-5 with TRBJ2-7; 8 nucleotides align to TRBD2. This CDR3 has 15 residues. CDR1 and CDR2 from the germline V gene are MNHEY and SVGAGI. The V and J ends lost 6 bases and 2 bases, in that order; junction bases with no gene match: 9.

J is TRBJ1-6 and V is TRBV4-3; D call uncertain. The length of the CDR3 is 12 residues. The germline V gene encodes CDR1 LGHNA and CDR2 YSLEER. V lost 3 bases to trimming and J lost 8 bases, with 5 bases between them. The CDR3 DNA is TGCGCCAGCAGCCACCTCGATTCACCCCTCCACTTT. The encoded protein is CASSHLDSPLHF.

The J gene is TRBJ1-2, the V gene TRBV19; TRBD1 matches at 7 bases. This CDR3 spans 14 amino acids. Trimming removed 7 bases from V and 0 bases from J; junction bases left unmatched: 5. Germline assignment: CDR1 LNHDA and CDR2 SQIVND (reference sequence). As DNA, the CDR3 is TGTGCCAGTATCCCGACAGGGTCTAACTATGGCTACACCTTC. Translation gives CASIPTGSNYGYTF.